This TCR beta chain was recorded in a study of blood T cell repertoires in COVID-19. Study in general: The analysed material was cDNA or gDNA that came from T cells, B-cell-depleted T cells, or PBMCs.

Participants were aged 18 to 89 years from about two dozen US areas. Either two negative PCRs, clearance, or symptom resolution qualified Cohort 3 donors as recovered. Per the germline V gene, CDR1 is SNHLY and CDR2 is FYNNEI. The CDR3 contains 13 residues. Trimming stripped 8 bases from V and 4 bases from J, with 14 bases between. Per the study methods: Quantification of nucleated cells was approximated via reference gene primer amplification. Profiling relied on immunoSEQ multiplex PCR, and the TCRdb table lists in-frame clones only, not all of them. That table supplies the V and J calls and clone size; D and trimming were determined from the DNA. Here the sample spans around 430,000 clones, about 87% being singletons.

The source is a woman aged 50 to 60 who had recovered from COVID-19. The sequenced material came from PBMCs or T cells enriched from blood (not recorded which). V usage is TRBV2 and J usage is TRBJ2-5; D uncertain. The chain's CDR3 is CASRDGVGETQYF. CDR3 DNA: TGTGCCAGCCGAGACGGAGTTGGAGAGACCCAGTACTTC.